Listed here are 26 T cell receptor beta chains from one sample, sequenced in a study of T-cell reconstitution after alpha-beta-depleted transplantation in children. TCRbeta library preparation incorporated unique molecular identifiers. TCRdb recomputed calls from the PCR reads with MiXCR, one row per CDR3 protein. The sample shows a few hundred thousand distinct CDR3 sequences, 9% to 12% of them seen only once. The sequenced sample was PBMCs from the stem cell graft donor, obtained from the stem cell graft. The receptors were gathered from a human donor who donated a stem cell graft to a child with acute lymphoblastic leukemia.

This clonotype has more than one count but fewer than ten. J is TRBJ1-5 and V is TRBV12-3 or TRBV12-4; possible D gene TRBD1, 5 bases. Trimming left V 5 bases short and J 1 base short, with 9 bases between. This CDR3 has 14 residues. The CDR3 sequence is CASSGTSSNQPQHF. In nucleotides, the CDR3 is TGTGCCAGCAGTGGGACTTCCAGCAATCAGCCCCAGCATTTT.

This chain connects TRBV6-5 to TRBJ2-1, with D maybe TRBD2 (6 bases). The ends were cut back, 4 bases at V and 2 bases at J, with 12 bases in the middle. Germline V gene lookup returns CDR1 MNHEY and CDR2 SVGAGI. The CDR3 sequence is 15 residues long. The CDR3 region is CASSLVGGPYNEQFF. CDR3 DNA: TGTGCCAGCAGTTTGGTGGGAGGCCCCTACAATGAGCAGTTCTTC.

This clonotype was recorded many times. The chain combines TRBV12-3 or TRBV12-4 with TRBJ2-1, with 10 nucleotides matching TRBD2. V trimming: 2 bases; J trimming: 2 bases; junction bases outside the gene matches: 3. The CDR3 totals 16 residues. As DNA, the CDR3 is TGTGCCAGCAGTTTAATAGCGGGAGGCACCTACAATGAGCAGTTCTTC. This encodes CASSLIAGGTYNEQFF.

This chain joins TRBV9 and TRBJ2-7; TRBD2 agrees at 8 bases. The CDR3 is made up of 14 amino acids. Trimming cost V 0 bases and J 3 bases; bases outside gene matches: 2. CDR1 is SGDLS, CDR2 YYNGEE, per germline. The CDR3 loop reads CASSVATSGYEQYF. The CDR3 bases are TGTGCCAGCAGCGTAGCTACTAGCGGCTACGAGCAGTACTTC.

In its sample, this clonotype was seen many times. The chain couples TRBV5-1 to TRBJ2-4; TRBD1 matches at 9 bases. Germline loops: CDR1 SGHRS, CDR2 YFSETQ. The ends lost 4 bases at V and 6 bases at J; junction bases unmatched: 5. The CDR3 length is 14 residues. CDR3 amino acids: CASSDLTGGNIQYF. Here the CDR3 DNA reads TGCGCCAGCAGCGACTTGACAGGGGGAAACATTCAGTACTTC. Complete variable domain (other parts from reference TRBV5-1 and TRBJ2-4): KAGVTQTPRYLIKTRGQQVTLSCSPISGHRSVSWYQQTPGQGLQFLFEYFSETQRNKGNFPGRFSGRQFSNSRSEMNVSTLELGDSALYLCASSDLTGGNIQYFGAGTRLSVL.

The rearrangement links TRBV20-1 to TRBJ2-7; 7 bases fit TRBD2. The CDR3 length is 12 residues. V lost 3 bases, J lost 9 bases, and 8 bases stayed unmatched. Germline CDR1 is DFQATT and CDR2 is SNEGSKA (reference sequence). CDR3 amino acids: CSASIERGGQYF. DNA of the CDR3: TGCAGTGCTAGCATCGAGCGGGGCGGGCAGTACTTC.

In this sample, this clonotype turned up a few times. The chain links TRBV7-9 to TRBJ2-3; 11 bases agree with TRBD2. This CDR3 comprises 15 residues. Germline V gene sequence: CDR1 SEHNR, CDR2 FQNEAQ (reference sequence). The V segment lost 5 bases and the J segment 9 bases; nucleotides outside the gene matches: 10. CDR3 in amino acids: CASSARLAGMDTQYF. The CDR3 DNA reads TGTGCCAGCAGCGCCAGACTAGCGGGAATGGACACGCAGTATTTT.

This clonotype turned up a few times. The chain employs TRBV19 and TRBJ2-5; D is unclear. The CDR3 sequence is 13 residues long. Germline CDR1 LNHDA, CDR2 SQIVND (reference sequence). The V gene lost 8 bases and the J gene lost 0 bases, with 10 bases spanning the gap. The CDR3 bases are TGTGCCAGTCGCGCCGGGTACCAAGAGACCCAGTACTTC. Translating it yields CASRAGYQETQYF.

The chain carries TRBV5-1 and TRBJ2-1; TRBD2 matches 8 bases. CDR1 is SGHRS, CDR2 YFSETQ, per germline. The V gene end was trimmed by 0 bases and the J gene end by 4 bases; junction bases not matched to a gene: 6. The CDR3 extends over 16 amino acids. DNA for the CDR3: TGCGCCAGCAGCTTGGCCACACTAGCGGCGTACAATGAGCAGTTCTTC. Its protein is CASSLATLAAYNEQFF.

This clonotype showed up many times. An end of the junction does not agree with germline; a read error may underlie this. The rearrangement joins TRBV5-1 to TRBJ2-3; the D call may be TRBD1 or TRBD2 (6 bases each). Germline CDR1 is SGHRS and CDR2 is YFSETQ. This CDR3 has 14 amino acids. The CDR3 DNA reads TGTGCCAGCAGCTTAGGGGGGAGCACAGATACGCAGTATTTT. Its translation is CASSLGGSTDTQYF.

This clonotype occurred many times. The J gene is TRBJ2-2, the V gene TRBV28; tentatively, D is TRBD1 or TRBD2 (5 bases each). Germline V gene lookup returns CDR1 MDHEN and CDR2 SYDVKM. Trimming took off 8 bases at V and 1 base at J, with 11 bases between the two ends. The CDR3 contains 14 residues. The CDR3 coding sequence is TGTGCCAGCGGGGGACGGCAGAACACCGGGGAGCTGTTTTTT. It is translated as CASGGRQNTGELFF.

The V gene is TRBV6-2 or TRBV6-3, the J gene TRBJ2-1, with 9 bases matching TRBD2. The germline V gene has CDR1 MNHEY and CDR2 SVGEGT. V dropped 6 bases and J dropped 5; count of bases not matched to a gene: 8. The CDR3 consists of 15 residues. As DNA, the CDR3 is TGTGCCAGCAGAATTAGCGGGAGAATACACAATGAGCAGTTCTTC. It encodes CASRISGRIHNEQFF.

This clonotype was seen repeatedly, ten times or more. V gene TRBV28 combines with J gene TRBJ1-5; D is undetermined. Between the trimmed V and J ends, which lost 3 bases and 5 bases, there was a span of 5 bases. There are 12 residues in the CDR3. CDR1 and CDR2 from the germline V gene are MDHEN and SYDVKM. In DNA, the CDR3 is TGTGCCAGCAGTTTCCCTCATCAGCCCCAGCATTTT. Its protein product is CASSFPHQPQHF. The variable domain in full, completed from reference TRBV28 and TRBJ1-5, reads DVKVTQSSRYLVKRTGEKVFLECVQDMDHENMFWYRQDPGLGLRLIYFSYDVKMKEKGDIPEGYSVSREKKERFSLILESASTNQTSMYLCASSFPHQPQHFGDGTRLSIL.

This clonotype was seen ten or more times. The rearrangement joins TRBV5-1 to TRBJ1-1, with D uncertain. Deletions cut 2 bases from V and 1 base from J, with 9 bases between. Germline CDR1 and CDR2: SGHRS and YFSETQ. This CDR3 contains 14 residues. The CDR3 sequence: CASSFGDSNTEAFF. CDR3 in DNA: TGCGCCAGCAGCTTTGGAGATTCGAACACTGAAGCTTTCTTT.

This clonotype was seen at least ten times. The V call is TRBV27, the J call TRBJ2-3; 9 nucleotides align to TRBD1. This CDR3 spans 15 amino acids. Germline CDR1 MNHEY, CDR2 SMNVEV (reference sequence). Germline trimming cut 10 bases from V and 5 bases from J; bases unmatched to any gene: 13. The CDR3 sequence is CANRTGDSEVDTQYF. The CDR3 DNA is TGTGCCAACCGGACAGGGGATTCTGAAGTAGATACGCAGTATTTT.

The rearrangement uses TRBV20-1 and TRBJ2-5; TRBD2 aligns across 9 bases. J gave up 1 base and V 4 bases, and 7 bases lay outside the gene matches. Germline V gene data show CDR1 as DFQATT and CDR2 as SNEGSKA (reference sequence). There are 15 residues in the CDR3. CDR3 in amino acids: CSATAEREVQETQYF. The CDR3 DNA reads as TGCAGTGCTACCGCGGAGCGGGAGGTCCAAGAGACCCAGTACTTC.

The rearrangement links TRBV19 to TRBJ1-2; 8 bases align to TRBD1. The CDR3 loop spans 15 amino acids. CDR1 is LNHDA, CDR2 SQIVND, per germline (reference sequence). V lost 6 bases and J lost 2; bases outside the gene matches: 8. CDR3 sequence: CASSDWTGSNYGYTF. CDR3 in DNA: TGTGCCAGTAGCGACTGGACAGGGTCCAACTATGGCTACACCTTC.

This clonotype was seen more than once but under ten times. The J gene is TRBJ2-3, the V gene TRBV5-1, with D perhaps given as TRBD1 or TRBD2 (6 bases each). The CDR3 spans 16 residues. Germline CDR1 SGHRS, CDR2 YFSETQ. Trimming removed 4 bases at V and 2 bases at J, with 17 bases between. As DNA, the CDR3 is TGCGCCAGCAGCCCGGGGGCTAGCAAGACCACAGATACGCAGTATTTT. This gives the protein CASSPGASKTTDTQYF.

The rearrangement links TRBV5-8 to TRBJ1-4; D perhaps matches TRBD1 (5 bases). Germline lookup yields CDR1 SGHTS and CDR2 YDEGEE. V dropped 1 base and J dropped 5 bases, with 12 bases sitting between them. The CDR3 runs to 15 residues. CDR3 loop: CASSLRLDTNEKLFF. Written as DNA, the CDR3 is TGTGCCAGCAGCTTGCGTTTGGACACCAATGAAAAACTGTTTTTT.

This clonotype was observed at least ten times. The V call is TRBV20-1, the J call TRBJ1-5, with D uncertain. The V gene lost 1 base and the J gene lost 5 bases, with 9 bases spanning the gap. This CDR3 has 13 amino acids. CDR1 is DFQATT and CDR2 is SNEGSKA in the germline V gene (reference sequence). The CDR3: CSARGTGDQPQHF. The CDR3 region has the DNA TGCAGTGCTAGAGGGACGGGAGATCAGCCCCAGCATTTT.

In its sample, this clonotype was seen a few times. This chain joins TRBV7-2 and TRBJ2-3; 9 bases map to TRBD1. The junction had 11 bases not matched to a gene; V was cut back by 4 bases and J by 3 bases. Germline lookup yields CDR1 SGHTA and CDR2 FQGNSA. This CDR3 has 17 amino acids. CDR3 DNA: TGTGCCAGCAGCTCTACCGGGACAGGGCTTCGGACAGATACGCAGTATTTT. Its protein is CASSSTGTGLRTDTQYF.

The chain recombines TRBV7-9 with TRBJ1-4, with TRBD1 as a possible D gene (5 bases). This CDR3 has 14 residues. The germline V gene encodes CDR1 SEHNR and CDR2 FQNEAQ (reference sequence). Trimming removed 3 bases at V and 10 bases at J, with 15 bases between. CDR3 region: CASSLDTDQGKLFF. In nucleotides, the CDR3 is TGTGCCAGCAGCTTGGACACGGATCAGGGAAAACTGTTTTTT.

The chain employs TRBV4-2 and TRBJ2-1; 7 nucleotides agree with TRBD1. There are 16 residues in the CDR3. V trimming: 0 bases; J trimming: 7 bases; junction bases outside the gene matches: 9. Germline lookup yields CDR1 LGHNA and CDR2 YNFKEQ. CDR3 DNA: TGTGCCAGCAGCCAAGAAGACAGGGACCGGGTAAATGAGCAGTTCTTC. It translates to CASSQEDRDRVNEQFF.

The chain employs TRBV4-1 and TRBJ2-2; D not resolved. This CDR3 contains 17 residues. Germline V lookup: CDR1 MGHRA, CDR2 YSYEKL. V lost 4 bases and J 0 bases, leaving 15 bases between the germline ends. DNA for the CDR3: TGCGCCAGCAGCCCCAAGTCAATACGGGCGAACACCGGGGAGCTGTTTTTT. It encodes CASSPKSIRANTGELFF.

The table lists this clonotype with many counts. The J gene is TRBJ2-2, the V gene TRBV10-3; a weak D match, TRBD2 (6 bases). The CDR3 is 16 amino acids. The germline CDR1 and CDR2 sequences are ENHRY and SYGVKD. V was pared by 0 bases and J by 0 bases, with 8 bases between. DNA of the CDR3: TGTGCCATCAGTGAGTCGACGGGGGCGAACACCGGGGAGCTGTTTTTT. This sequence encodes CAISESTGANTGELFF.

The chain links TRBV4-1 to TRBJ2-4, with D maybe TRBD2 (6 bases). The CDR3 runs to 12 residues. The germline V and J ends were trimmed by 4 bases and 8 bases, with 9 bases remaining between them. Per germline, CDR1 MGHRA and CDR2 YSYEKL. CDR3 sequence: CASSRGEDIQYF. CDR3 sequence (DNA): TGCGCCAGCAGCCGAGGGGAGGACATTCAGTACTTC.